In this sample, the clone carrying this T cell receptor beta chain turned up a few times. The sample is drawn from a study of pediatric ulcerative colitis. Looked up from germline, CDR1 is SEHNR and CDR2 is FQNEAQ (reference sequence). The V end was cut by 3 bases, the J end by 0 bases, with 9 bases between. The CDR3 covers 14 residues. During colonoscopy, one to two rectal pinch biopsies were collected. The method was immunoSEQ multiplex PCR; TCRdb's version includes in-frame clones alone and lacks a portion of them. Found here are 40,000 to 55,000 clones, 60% to 85% of them singletons; the top ten hold about 4%.

What was sequenced was gut tissue. The rearrangement uses TRBV7-9 and TRBJ2-7; D is undetermined. The sequence was collected from a girl between 10 and 17 years old with moderate ulcerative colitis. The CDR3 DNA sequence: TGTGCCAGCAGCTTGAACGGGCTCTCCTACGAGCAGTACTTC. It codes for CASSLNGLSYEQYF.